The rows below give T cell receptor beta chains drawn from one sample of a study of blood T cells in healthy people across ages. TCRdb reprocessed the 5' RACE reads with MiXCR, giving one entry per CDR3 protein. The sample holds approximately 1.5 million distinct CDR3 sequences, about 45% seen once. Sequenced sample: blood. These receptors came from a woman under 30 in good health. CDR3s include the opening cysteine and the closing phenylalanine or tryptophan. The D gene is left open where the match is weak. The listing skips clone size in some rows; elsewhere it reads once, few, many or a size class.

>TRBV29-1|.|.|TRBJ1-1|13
TGCAGCCCGACGACAGTCATGAACACTGAAACTTTCTTT
CSPTTVMNTETFF
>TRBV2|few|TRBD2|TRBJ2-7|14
TGTGCCAGCAGTGCAGGACTAGCCATCGACGAGCAGTACTTC
CASSAGLAIDEQYF
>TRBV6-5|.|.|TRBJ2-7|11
TGTGCCGGCAGTTCCGCCTACGAGCAGTACTTC
CAGSSAYEQYF
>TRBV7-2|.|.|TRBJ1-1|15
TGTGCCAGCAGCCCGGGCGGCAGGAAGAACACTGAAGCTTTCTTT
CASSPGGRKNTEAFF
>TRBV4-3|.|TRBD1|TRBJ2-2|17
TGCGCCAGCAGCCAAGATCCCCAGGGGGCGTGGGCCGGGGAGCTGTTTTTT
CASSQDPQGAWAGELFF
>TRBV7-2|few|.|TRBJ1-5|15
TGTGCCAGCAGCTCTTCGAGCTATAGCAATCAGCCCCAGCATTTT
CASSSSSYSNQPQHF
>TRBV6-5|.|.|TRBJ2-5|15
TGTGCCAGCAGCTACGGACCCCGTAATATAGAGACCCAGTACTTC
CASSYGPRNIETQYF
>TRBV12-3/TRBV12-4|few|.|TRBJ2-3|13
TGTGCCAGCAGTTTGAAGCATATAGATACGCAGTATTTT
CASSLKHIDTQYF
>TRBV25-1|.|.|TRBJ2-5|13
TGTGCCAGCAGTCCTAGAAGGGGGGAGACCCAGTACTTC
CASSPRRGETQYF
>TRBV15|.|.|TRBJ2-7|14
TGTGCCACCAGCTTCCGACAGAAGCTAGAGGAGCAGTACTTC
CATSFRQKLEEQYF
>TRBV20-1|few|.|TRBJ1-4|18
TGCAGTGCTAGAGACCTACAGGGAAGGACTGCAACTAATGAAAAACTGTTTTTT
CSARDLQGRTATNEKLFF
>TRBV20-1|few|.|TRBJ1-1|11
TGCAGTGCGAGAGAAGGCACTGAAGCTTTCTTT
CSAREGTEAFF
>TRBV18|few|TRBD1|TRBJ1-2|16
TGTGCCAGCTCACCAGACAGGGGCCGGTTTGAATATGGCTACACCTTC
CASSPDRGRFEYGYTF
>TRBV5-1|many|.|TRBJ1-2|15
TGCGCCAGCAGCAACCTCCCGACCGTCAACTATGGCTACACCTTC
CASSNLPTVNYGYTF
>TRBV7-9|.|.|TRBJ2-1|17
TGTGCCAGCAGCTTAAGGGGCGGCCAGAGCTCCTACAATGAGCAGTTCTTC
CASSLRGGQSSYNEQFF
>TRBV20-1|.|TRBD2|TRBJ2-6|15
TGCAGTGCTAGCGCGGGGGAGCCTGGGGCCAGCGTCCTGACTTTC
CSASAGEPGASVLTF
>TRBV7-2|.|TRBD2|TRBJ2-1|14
TGTGCCAGCAGCTTAGCGGGACTAGTCGATGAGCAGTTCTTC
CASSLAGLVDEQFF
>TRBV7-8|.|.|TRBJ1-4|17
TGTGCCAGCACGGGTGTGGGCACCTCCTCAACTAATGAAAAACTGTTTTTT
CASTGVGTSSTNEKLFF
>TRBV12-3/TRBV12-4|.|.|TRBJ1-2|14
TGTGCCAGCAGTTTAGAAGGGGGACGCAGGCTCTACACCTTC
CASSLEGGRRLYTF
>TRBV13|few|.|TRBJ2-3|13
TGTGCCAGCAGCTTAACCGTCCCGGATACGCAGTATTTT
CASSLTVPDTQYF
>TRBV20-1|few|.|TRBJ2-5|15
TGCAGTGCTACAGACGGGGGGCAGTATGAAGAGACCCAGTACTTC
CSATDGGQYEETQYF
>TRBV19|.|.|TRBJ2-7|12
TGTGCCAGTAGTATAATTGGGGCCGAGCAGTACTTC
CASSIIGAEQYF
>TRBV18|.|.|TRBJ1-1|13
TGTGCCAGCTCACCACCGATTGGTACTGAAGCTTTCTTT
CASSPPIGTEAFF
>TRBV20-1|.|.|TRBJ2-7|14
TGCAGTGCTAGAGATCAAGTAGGGGTCTACGAGCAGTACTTC
CSARDQVGVYEQYF
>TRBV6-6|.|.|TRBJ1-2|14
TGTGCCAGCAGTTACACGGGGCCCTACTATGGCTACACCTTC
CASSYTGPYYGYTF
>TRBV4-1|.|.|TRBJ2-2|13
TGCGCCAGCAGCCAGCAGGTAGCCGGGGAGCTGTTTTTT
CASSQQVAGELFF
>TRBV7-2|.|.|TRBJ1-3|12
TGTGCCAGCAGCTTATGGGGGGACACCATATATTTT
CASSLWGDTIYF
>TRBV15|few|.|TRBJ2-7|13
TGTGCCACCAGCAGAGATTGGTTCGACGAGCAGTACTTC
CATSRDWFDEQYF
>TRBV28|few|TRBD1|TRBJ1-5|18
TGTGCCAGCAGTTCCCTTCTGATGACAGGGGGCGAAACTCAGCCCCAGCATTTT
CASSSLLMTGGETQPQHF
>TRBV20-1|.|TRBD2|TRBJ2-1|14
TGCAGTACACGTAGCGGGAGCTCCTACAATGAGCAGTTCTTC
CSTRSGSSYNEQFF